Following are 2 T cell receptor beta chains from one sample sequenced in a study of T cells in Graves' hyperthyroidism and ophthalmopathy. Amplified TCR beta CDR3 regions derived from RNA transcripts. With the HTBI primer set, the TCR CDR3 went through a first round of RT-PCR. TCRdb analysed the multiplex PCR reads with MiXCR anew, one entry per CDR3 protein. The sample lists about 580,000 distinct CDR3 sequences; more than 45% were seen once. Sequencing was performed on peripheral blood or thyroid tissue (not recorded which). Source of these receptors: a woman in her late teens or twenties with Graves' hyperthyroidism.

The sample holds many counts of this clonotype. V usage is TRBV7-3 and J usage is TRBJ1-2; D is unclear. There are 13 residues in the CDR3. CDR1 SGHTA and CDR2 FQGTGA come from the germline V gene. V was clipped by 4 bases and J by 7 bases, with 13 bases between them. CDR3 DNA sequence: TGTGCCAGCAGCTCCCGACAAGGAAGTGGCTACACCTTC. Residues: CASSSRQGSGYTF.

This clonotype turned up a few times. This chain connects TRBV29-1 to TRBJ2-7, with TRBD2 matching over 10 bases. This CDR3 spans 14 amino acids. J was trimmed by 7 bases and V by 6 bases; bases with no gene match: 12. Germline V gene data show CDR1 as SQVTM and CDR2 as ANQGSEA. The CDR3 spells CSVSGLAGEEEQYF. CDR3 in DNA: TGCAGCGTGAGTGGGCTAGCGGGAGAGGAAGAGCAGTACTTC.